This is a list of T cell receptor beta chains from one sample in a study of blood T cells in healthy people across ages. Via MiXCR, TCRdb re-called the 5' RACE reads, giving one row per CDR3 protein. The table records approximately 2,000,000 distinct CDR3 sequences, about 39% of them present only once. Material: blood. Every receptor here comes from a human donor in good health. Each CDR3 is given with its conserved first and last residue. A D gene is named only where the DNA matches it firmly. For some rows the clone size is stated as once, few or many, or as a class when expanded; others skip it.

DNA,CDR3,D,V,size,J
TGTGCCAGCAGCTTTAGTAGCCTCTATGGCTACACCTTC,CASSFSSLYGYTF,.,TRBV7-2,.,TRBJ1-2
TGTGCCAGCAGTCTCCCGGGCCCAGGAGATAATCAGCCCCAGCATTTT,CASSLPGPGDNQPQHF,.,TRBV28,.,TRBJ1-5
TGCGCCAGCAGCCAAGTCGAAAGGCGTGCCCAGCATTTT,CASSQVERRAQHF,.,TRBV4-1,.,TRBJ1-5
TGTGCCACCGGAAGGAGACAGGGTTCCACAGATACGCAGTATTTT,CATGRRQGSTDTQYF,TRBD1,TRBV24-1,.,TRBJ2-3
TGTGCCAGCAGCAAAACAGGGACAGGGAATGAGCAGTTCTTC,CASSKTGTGNEQFF,TRBD1,TRBV7-2,.,TRBJ2-1
TGTGCCAGCACTCAACCCGGGGGGGTAGGGGAGCAGTTCTTC,CASTQPGGVGEQFF,TRBD2,TRBV28,.,TRBJ2-1
TGTGCCACCGGTGACAACGGGCCTTCCTACGAGCAGTACTTC,CATGDNGPSYEQYF,.,TRBV24-1,.,TRBJ2-7
TGTGCCAGCAGCGATGGTTACAAGGGAGGGCTAACCTACGAGCAGTACTTC,CASSDGYKGGLTYEQYF,TRBD2,TRBV7-8,.,TRBJ2-7
TGCGCCAGCAGAGAAGAATACAATGAGCAGTTCTTC,CASREEYNEQFF,.,TRBV10-2,.,TRBJ2-1
TGTGCCAGCAGTTTAACGGGACCCTGGGGGTCCAATGAGCAGTTCTTC,CASSLTGPWGSNEQFF,.,TRBV12-3/TRBV12-4,.,TRBJ2-1
TGTGCCAGCAGCTTTGTTCGAGGGGGGTACGAGCAGTACTTC,CASSFVRGGYEQYF,.,TRBV11-3,few,TRBJ2-7
TGTGCCAGCAGCCAATTTAGTGAGGGTCACACCCAGTTCTTC,CASSQFSEGHTQFF,.,TRBV16,.,TRBJ2-1
TGTGCCAGCAGTTCCGCCCGGCTCCCGGGAGGGATCCCCTACGAGCAGTACTTC,CASSSARLPGGIPYEQYF,TRBD2,TRBV12-3/TRBV12-4,.,TRBJ2-7
TGCGCCAGCAGCCAAAACTCCGGGACAGTACAACACGAGCAGTACTTC,CASSQNSGTVQHEQYF,TRBD1,TRBV5-1,.,TRBJ2-7
TGTGCCAGCAGCCAAGATAGGAGGGGGCCGTTAGCCAAAAACATTCAGTACTTC,CASSQDRRGPLAKNIQYF,.,TRBV4-2,few,TRBJ2-4
TGTGCCAGCAGCCATACCCGACAGGCCCTGGGAACTTTCTTT,CASSHTRQALGTFF,.,TRBV14,.,TRBJ1-1
TGCAGCGTGGGAGTGGGGGCAGATACGCAGTATTTT,CSVGVGADTQYF,.,TRBV29-1,.,TRBJ2-3
TGCAGCGTTGGCGAGGGGGGAGCAGATACGCAGTATTTT,CSVGEGGADTQYF,.,TRBV29-1,many,TRBJ2-3
TGTGCCAGCAGCTACGCCTCAAAGCCCCAGCATTTT,CASSYASKPQHF,.,TRBV7-9,few,TRBJ1-5
TGTGCCAGCAGCCGGACAGGGGCCACCGGGGAGCTGTTTTTT,CASSRTGATGELFF,TRBD1,TRBV14,.,TRBJ2-2
TGTGCCAGTAGTTGGGGGACAGGCTACAATGAGCAGTTCTTC,CASSWGTGYNEQFF,TRBD1,TRBV6-5,few,TRBJ2-1
TGTGCTCGCAGGGCGGTGGGGCAAGAGACCCAGTACTTC,CARRAVGQETQYF,.,TRBV7-7,.,TRBJ2-5
TGCGCCAGCAGCCAAGATCTGAGGGGGGGGAGACGTGAGCAGTTCTTC,CASSQDLRGGRREQFF,.,TRBV4-3,once,TRBJ2-1
TGTGCCACCAGTGAAGTATGGGTGGGTGAGCAGTTCTTC,CATSEVWVGEQFF,.,TRBV24-1,.,TRBJ2-1
TGCGCCAGCAGACACCCCTCTGGAAACACCATATATTTT,CASRHPSGNTIYF,.,TRBV5-1,.,TRBJ1-3
TGTGCCAGCGGAGTTGAGCCGGGGAGGAATACGCAGTATTTT,CASGVEPGRNTQYF,.,TRBV7-2,.,TRBJ2-3
TGTGCCACCAGAACCGGCAATGAGCAGTTCTTC,CATRTGNEQFF,.,TRBV24-1,.,TRBJ2-1
TGTGCCAGTACACCAAACCTTGGGGGTCGGGAAGGCTACACCTTC,CASTPNLGGREGYTF,.,TRBV19,.,TRBJ1-2
TGTGCCAGTAGTGTCTCTAGCGGGGGCCACAATGAGCAGTTCTTC,CASSVSSGGHNEQFF,TRBD2,TRBV6-1,.,TRBJ2-1
TGCGCCAGCAGCCAAGCGCCAGGGGTGGGGTACGAGCAGTACTTC,CASSQAPGVGYEQYF,.,TRBV4-1,.,TRBJ2-7
TGTGCCAGCAGCTTAGCGCGTAGCGGGGGGTGGGATACGCAGTATTTT,CASSLARSGGWDTQYF,TRBD2,TRBV7-2,.,TRBJ2-3
TGCAGTGCTTTCGGACAGGGTGTCGCTGATACGCAGTATTTT,CSAFGQGVADTQYF,TRBD1,TRBV20-1,few,TRBJ2-3
TGTGCCAGCAGCCTATCCGGGGGGGCCTCAAAGACCCAGTACTTC,CASSLSGGASKTQYF,TRBD2,TRBV7-2,.,TRBJ2-5
TGTGCCAGCACTCTAGGGGAGGTTGGCTATGGCTACACCTTC,CASTLGEVGYGYTF,.,TRBV12-3/TRBV12-4,few,TRBJ1-2
TGCGCCAGCAGCCAGGAGGTCAACCCTTCCTACAATGAGCAGTTCTTC,CASSQEVNPSYNEQFF,.,TRBV4-3,few,TRBJ2-1
TGCAGCATTGAAGCGGGGGAAAAACTGTTTTTT,CSIEAGEKLFF,.,TRBV29-1,.,TRBJ1-4
TGCGCCAGCAGCCAAGGGCCACAGGTACTGAACACTGAAGCTTTCTTT,CASSQGPQVLNTEAFF,.,TRBV4-3,.,TRBJ1-1
TGTGCCAGCAGCCGAGACCGGGATGGTTATGGCTACACCTTC,CASSRDRDGYGYTF,.,TRBV7-2,.,TRBJ1-2
TGTGCCAGCAGTTGCTACCAGCGTACCGGGGAGCTGTTTTTT,CASSCYQRTGELFF,.,TRBV6-2/TRBV6-3,.,TRBJ2-2
TGCAGCGTTGTGGTATTCGCGGACACCGGGGAGCTGTTTTTT,CSVVVFADTGELFF,.,TRBV29-1,few,TRBJ2-2
TGTGCCAGCAGCTTAGGGTCGGACGGATGCGAGCAGTACTTC,CASSLGSDGCEQYF,.,TRBV7-3,.,TRBJ2-7
TGTGCCAGCAGTTACCCCCGGGACAGGGCAAACGAGCAGTACTTC,CASSYPRDRANEQYF,TRBD1,TRBV6-2/TRBV6-3,few,TRBJ2-7
TGCGCCAGCAGCTTGGGATTTGGGACGGGGCAGTATTTT,CASSLGFGTGQYF,.,TRBV5-1,few,TRBJ2-3
TGTGCCAGCAGCGCCTTCGGGGGGGGTGGCGAGCAGTACTTC,CASSAFGGGGEQYF,TRBD2,TRBV6-5,.,TRBJ2-7
TGTGCCAGCAGCGATCGGACAGGGGCTAACTATGGCTACACCTTC,CASSDRTGANYGYTF,TRBD1,TRBV7-3,few,TRBJ1-2
TGTGCCAGCAGGCTAGCGGGAGCAGACAATGAGCAGTTCTTC,CASRLAGADNEQFF,TRBD2,TRBV7-8,.,TRBJ2-1
TGTGCGCATCATTCTAGCGGGGGAGCTAGCACAGATACGCAGTATTTT,CAHHSSGGASTDTQYF,TRBD2,TRBV2,.,TRBJ2-3
TGTGCCTGGAGCAGGGACAGTAGGGACACCATATATTTT,CAWSRDSRDTIYF,TRBD1,TRBV30,.,TRBJ1-3
TGTGCCAGCAGACCAGGGCAGGCATTAGGAGGCTACACCTTC,CASRPGQALGGYTF,.,TRBV7-9,.,TRBJ1-2
TGTGCCAGCAGCGAATCCGGGACTGGTAATTCACCCCTCCACTTT,CASSESGTGNSPLHF,.,TRBV9,.,TRBJ1-6
TGTGCCAGCAGCCCCCAGGGAACGGACACTGAAGCTTTCTTT,CASSPQGTDTEAFF,.,TRBV2,.,TRBJ1-1
TGCAGCGTTGACCCGAGCTGGGCCAGGATGAACACTGAAGCTTTCTTT,CSVDPSWARMNTEAFF,.,TRBV29-1,few,TRBJ1-1
TGTGCCAGCAGCTTATCCTGGCAGGGTCGGGAGCAGTACTTC,CASSLSWQGREQYF,.,TRBV7-2,.,TRBJ2-7
TGTGCTAGTGGTTTGAGGTATTGGGTTCAGGGGACAGATACGCAGTATTTT,CASGLRYWVQGTDTQYF,.,TRBV12-5,few,TRBJ2-3
TGTGCCAGCAGTGCCACAGGGTATCACTATGGCTACACCTTC,CASSATGYHYGYTF,.,TRBV12-3/TRBV12-4,.,TRBJ1-2
TGTGCCAGCAGCCTGGACTACCGAAGAGAGACCCAGTACTTC,CASSLDYRRETQYF,.,TRBV7-9,.,TRBJ2-5
TGTGCCGGCAGCTTTCCACAGGGGAATGGCTACACCTTC,CAGSFPQGNGYTF,TRBD1,TRBV5-6,.,TRBJ1-2
TGCGCCAGCAGCCCTAATCTCGGTCCTAATGAAAAACTGTTTTTT,CASSPNLGPNEKLFF,.,TRBV4-3,once,TRBJ1-4
TGTGCCATCAGCCAGGACACCGCTAATCCCCAGTACTTC,CAISQDTANPQYF,.,TRBV10-3,few,TRBJ2-5